A single sample is the source of the 28 T cell receptor beta chains below, sequenced in a study of blood T cell repertoires in COVID-19 (TCRdb year 2020). Receptors were amplified or captured by the immunoSEQ multiplex PCR assay. Sourced from immuneACCESS, this table was stored by TCRdb with only in-frame sequences that have V and J called. A share of the clones is absent; for the studies checked, an unresolved V gene accounts for under half, and the remainder has no known explanation. The sample table records approximately 35,000 clones; approximately 80% of these occur just once. The top ten clones comprise around 30% of the sample. Sequencing input: peripheral blood. The receptor source for this set is a man older than 75 with acute or convalescent COVID-19.

The V gene is TRBV6-5, the J gene TRBJ2-1, with 7 bases aligning to TRBD1. Germline loops: CDR1 MNHEY, CDR2 SVGAGI. Trimming cost V 6 bases and J 9 bases; bases outside gene matches: 5. CDR3 length: 12 residues. CDR3 amino acids: CASRLYRGEQFF. The CDR3 coding sequence is TGTGCCAGCAGATTATACAGGGGTGAGCAGTTCTTC.

This clone was detected a few times. The CDR3 sequence: CASSPSGLRTDTQYF. CDR3 nucleotide sequence: TGTGCCAGCAGCCCTTCAGGGCTGCGCACAGATACGCAGTATTTT. The chain has TRBV7-3 and TRBJ2-3; tentatively, D is TRBD1 (5 bases). CDR1 and CDR2 (germline): SGHTA, FQGTGA. V lost 5 bases and J 1 base, leaving 13 bases between the germline ends. CDR3 length: 15 amino acids.

The chain joins TRBV5-4 to TRBJ2-3; maybe TRBD1 (7 bases). V shed 5 bases and J shed 8 bases, with 21 bases lying between them. The germline CDR1 and CDR2 sequences are SGHNT and YYREEE (reference sequence). This CDR3 has 15 residues. The DNA for the CDR3 is TGTGCCAGCAGGCGGGGACAGTTCGGGCGGGCTACGCAGTATTTT. As protein: CASRRGQFGRATQYF.

Only a few counts were recorded for this clone. This rearrangement joins TRBV5-1 to TRBJ1-3; 10 bases are shared with TRBD1. V was clipped by 3 bases and J by 2 bases; unmatched bases: 5. There are 16 residues in the CDR3. The germline V gene has CDR1 SGHRS and CDR2 YFSETQ. In nucleotides, the CDR3 is TGCGCCAGCAGCTCAGGGACAGGGGACGCTGGAAACACCATATATTTT. Protein product: CASSSGTGDAGNTIYF. Based on the CDR3 plus reference TRBV5-1 and TRBJ1-3, the full variable domain is KAGVTQTPRYLIKTRGQQVTLSCSPISGHRSVSWYQQTPGQGLQFLFEYFSETQRNKGNFPGRFSGRQFSNSRSEMNVSTLELGDSALYLCASSSGTGDAGNTIYFGEGSWLTVV.

The gene calls are TRBV7-9 and TRBJ2-1; no clear D. This CDR3 spans 15 amino acids. The germline CDR1 and CDR2 sequences are SEHNR and FQNEAQ (reference sequence). V lost 2 bases to trimming and J lost 0 bases, with 8 bases between them. CDR3 DNA sequence: TGTGCCAGCAGCTTATACGCGTACTCCTACAATGAGCAGTTCTTC. Encoded protein: CASSLYAYSYNEQFF.

This clone occurred a few times. This chain uses TRBV7-8 with TRBJ1-2, with a possible D match to TRBD1 (5 bases). V lost 5 bases, J lost 6 bases, and 16 bases lay in between. Germline CDR1 is SGHVS and CDR2 is FQNEAQ. This CDR3 region has 14 residues. The CDR3 nucleotides read TGTGCCAGCAGCCGTCAGGGAAAAGGCAATGGCTACACCTTC. Amino acid sequence: CASSRQGKGNGYTF.

The V gene is TRBV5-1, the J gene TRBJ2-2, with a weak D call TRBD2 (5 bases). The V gene's germline CDR1 is SGHRS and CDR2 YFSETQ. This CDR3 region has 14 residues. Trimming shortened V by 0 bases and J by 8 bases, and 11 bases separated the two germline ends. The CDR3 DNA is TGCGCCAGCAGCTTGGCCGGTCGGGGAGGGGAGCTGTTTTTT. Its protein is CASSLAGRGGELFF.

The chain uses TRBV3-1 (or the pseudogene TRBV3-2) and TRBJ1-4; unclear D gene. Trimming removed 4 bases at V and 7 bases at J, with 4 bases between. The CDR3 loop spans 11 amino acids. Germline loops: CDR1 LGHDT, CDR2 YNNKEL (reference sequence). Written as DNA, the CDR3 is TGTGCCAGCAGCCTCCGTGAAAAACTGTTTTTT. It specifies CASSLREKLFF.

The chain joins TRBV6-2 or TRBV6-3 to TRBJ1-5, with D possibly TRBD1 on 6 matching bases. The ends were cut back, 2 bases at V and 1 base at J, with 9 bases in the middle. Germline values: CDR1 MNHEY, CDR2 SVGEGT. CDR3 size: 15 residues. In DNA form, the CDR3 reads TGTGCCAGCAGTTACCAGGGGCCCAGCAATCAGCCCCAGCATTTT. It yields the protein CASSYQGPSNQPQHF.

V usage is TRBV5-4 and J usage is TRBJ2-6; D remains ambiguous. In germline, CDR1 is SGHNT, CDR2 YYREEE (reference sequence). There are 15 residues in the CDR3. Between the trimmed V and J ends, which lost 6 bases and 4 bases, there was a span of 14 bases. The DNA for the CDR3 is TGTGCCAGCAACCCTAGAGGATCGGGGGCCAACGTCCTGACTTTC. Translating gives CASNPRGSGANVLTF.

The V and J genes are TRBV7-9 and TRBJ2-6; D call uncertain. Germline CDR1 and CDR2: SEHNR and FQNEAQ (reference sequence). The CDR3 runs to 13 residues. The V end was cut by 2 bases, the J end by 5 bases, with 4 bases between. DNA of the CDR3: TGTGCCAGCAGCTTATTAAGGGCCAACGTCCTGACTTTC. Translating it yields CASSLLRANVLTF.

V gene TRBV27 combines with J gene TRBJ1-2, with D unclear. Trimming left V 6 bases short and J 2 bases short, with 19 bases between. Germline V lookup: CDR1 MNHEY, CDR2 SMNVEV (reference sequence). The length of the CDR3 is 16 residues. CDR3 in DNA: TGTGCCAGCAGCAAACTCATAAGCGGTAGGAACTATGGCTACACCTTC. Translating it yields CASSKLISGRNYGYTF.

The rearrangement joins TRBV27 to TRBJ2-6; TRBD1 matches at 7 bases. V dropped 3 bases and J dropped 10; count of bases not matched to a gene: 12. Germline V CDR1 and CDR2: MNHEY, SMNVEV (reference sequence). This CDR3 has 16 residues. Here the CDR3 reads CASSLLGTDPPNVLTF. DNA of the CDR3: TGTGCCAGCAGTTTGCTTGGGACAGATCCTCCTAACGTCCTGACTTTC.

This chain joins TRBV12-3 or TRBV12-4 and TRBJ2-7; D ambiguous. CDR3 length equals 13 residues. Deletions cut 6 bases from V and 2 bases from J, with 11 bases between. CDR3 DNA: TGTGCCAGCAGAATTGACGGAGCCTACGAGCAGTACTTC. It codes for CASRIDGAYEQYF.

This clone was seen a single time. This chain links TRBV5-1 with TRBJ1-6; D gene uncertain. The CDR3 covers 14 residues. Trimming removed 2 bases at V and 8 bases at J, with 11 bases between. Looked up from germline, CDR1 is SGHRS and CDR2 is YFSETQ. For the CDR3, the DNA is TGCGCCAGCAGCTTCACCGGAGAGGATTCACCCCTCCACTTT. Translated: CASSFTGEDSPLHF.

This chain uses TRBV7-2 with TRBJ1-3; no firm D call. The germline V gene has CDR1 SGHTA and CDR2 FQGNSA. Trimming shortened V by 4 bases and J by 8 bases, and 12 bases separated the two germline ends. The CDR3 runs 13 residues. CDR3 residues: CASSSRTGDTIYF. Here the CDR3 DNA reads TGTGCCAGCAGCTCCCGGACTGGGGACACCATATATTTT.

This clone was detected once. The CDR3 is CASTGDRYEQYF. Here the CDR3 DNA reads TGTGCCAGCACCGGTGACAGGTACGAGCAGTACTTC. The chain links TRBV6-5 to TRBJ2-7; weak D call: TRBD1 (6 bases). The ends were cut back, 7 bases at V and 4 bases at J, with 11 bases in the middle. The CDR3 runs to 12 residues. Germline CDR1 is MNHEY and CDR2 is SVGAGI.

The chain has TRBV15 and TRBJ2-2, with D maybe TRBD1 (6 bases). The CDR3 contains 15 residues. Germline CDR1 reads LNHNV; CDR2 reads YYDKDF (reference sequence). V gave up 6 bases and J gave up 5 bases, with 16 bases separating them. In DNA, the CDR3 is TGTGCCACCAGGATAGACAGGAGTTTAACCGGGGAGCTGTTTTTT. The encoded protein is CATRIDRSLTGELFF.

The chain recombines TRBV4-3 with TRBJ1-4; D is perhaps TRBD1 (6 bases). The CDR3 has 16 residues. V was pared by 4 bases and J by 6 bases, with 18 bases between. Germline values: CDR1 LGHNA, CDR2 YSLEER. CDR3 amino acids: CASSRRGAQPDEKLFF. The CDR3 nucleotides are TGCGCCAGCAGCCGACGGGGGGCGCAGCCGGATGAAAAACTGTTTTTT.

The chain uses TRBV5-1 and TRBJ1-5, with 9 bases identical to TRBD1. The CDR3 runs 13 residues. J lost 5 bases, V lost 7 bases, and 4 bases had no gene match. Germline-derived CDR1 and CDR2 are SGHRS and YFSETQ. The CDR3 reads CASRDREDQPQHF. As DNA, the CDR3 is TGCGCCAGCCGGGACAGGGAAGATCAGCCCCAGCATTTT.

Turning to this clone: Other DNA variants within this sample encode the same CDR3. J is TRBJ2-2 and V is TRBV5-1; 9 nucleotides agree with TRBD1. The V gene's germline CDR1 is SGHRS and CDR2 YFSETQ. The CDR3 spans 16 residues. The V gene end was trimmed by 0 bases and the J gene end by 2 bases; junction bases not matched to a gene: 2. The DNA of the CDR3 is TGCGCCAGCAGCTTGGGGGGACAGGGTAACACCGGGGAGCTGTTTTTT. This translates into CASSLGGQGNTGELFF.

A remark on this clone: The limits of the CDR3 on the DNA are not certain, so only TCRdb's listed CDR3 is given. The V gene is TRBV21-1, the J gene TRBJ1-3; the DNA was not used to check the table's D call, TRBD1. TRBV21-1 is labeled a pseudogene. The CDR3 spans 14 residues, counting both ends. CDR3 sequence reads: CASSGWGTGNTIYF.

This chain connects TRBV6-5 to TRBJ1-3, with 10 nucleotides matching TRBD1. Per the germline V gene, CDR1 is MNHEY and CDR2 is SVGAGI. The CDR3 consists of 14 residues. J was trimmed by 5 bases and V by 6 bases; bases with no gene match: 4. CDR3 loop: CASSPTGGRNTIYF. In DNA, the CDR3 is TGTGCCAGCAGCCCGACAGGGGGCCGAAACACCATATATTTT.

This clone was seen only once. This chain connects TRBV5-1 to TRBJ1-2, with D possibly TRBD1 on 6 matching bases. This CDR3 has 16 residues. Germline assignment: CDR1 SGHRS and CDR2 YFSETQ. Between the trimmed V and J ends, which lost 3 bases and 3 bases, there was a span of 18 bases. The CDR3 nucleotides are TGCGCCAGCAGCTCTAGCGCGGGGGGGCGAGACTATGGCTACACCTTC. It translates to CASSSSAGGRDYGYTF. Full variable domain (missing parts from reference TRBV5-1 and TRBJ1-2): KAGVTQTPRYLIKTRGQQVTLSCSPISGHRSVSWYQQTPGQGLQFLFEYFSETQRNKGNFPGRFSGRQFSNSRSEMNVSTLELGDSALYLCASSSSAGGRDYGYTFGSGTRLTVV.

This clone was detected only once. J is TRBJ2-1 and V is TRBV5-1, with TRBD2 matching 10 bases. This CDR3 contains 18 residues. The V segment lost 5 bases and the J segment 4 bases; nucleotides outside the gene matches: 15. CDR1 and CDR2 (germline): SGHRS, YFSETQ. The CDR3 sequence is CASRSRASGSLRYNEQFF. The CDR3 region has the DNA TGCGCCAGCAGGTCTCGGGCTAGCGGGAGTCTTCGGTACAATGAGCAGTTCTTC.

The chain recombines TRBV7-3 with TRBJ1-6, with D uncertain. The CDR3 runs to 14 residues. Germline CDR1 is SGHTA and CDR2 is FQGTGA. The V end lost 2 bases, the J end lost 6 bases, and 8 bases lay between the germline ends. CDR3 sequence: CASSLGQVNSPLHF. The CDR3 region has the DNA TGTGCCAGCAGCTTAGGTCAGGTTAATTCACCCCTCCACTTT.

The chain carries TRBV5-8 and TRBJ1-2; unclear D gene. The CDR3 consists of 13 residues. The V gene's germline CDR1 is SGHTS and CDR2 YDEGEE. V was shortened by 1 base and J by 4 bases, with 8 bases between the two germline ends. CDR3 sequence: CASSLRGSYGYTF. The CDR3 DNA reads TGTGCCAGCAGCTTGCGGGGTTCCTATGGCTACACCTTC.

The chain employs TRBV25-1 and TRBJ1-4, with D perhaps matching TRBD1 (5 bases). Looked up from germline, CDR1 is MGHDK and CDR2 is SYGVNS. Deletions cut 2 bases from V and 3 bases from J, with 10 bases between. The CDR3 length is 15 residues. The CDR3 DNA sequence: TGTGCCAGCAGTGAAGCGGGGACCCCTAATGAAAAACTGTTTTTT. It specifies CASSEAGTPNEKLFF.